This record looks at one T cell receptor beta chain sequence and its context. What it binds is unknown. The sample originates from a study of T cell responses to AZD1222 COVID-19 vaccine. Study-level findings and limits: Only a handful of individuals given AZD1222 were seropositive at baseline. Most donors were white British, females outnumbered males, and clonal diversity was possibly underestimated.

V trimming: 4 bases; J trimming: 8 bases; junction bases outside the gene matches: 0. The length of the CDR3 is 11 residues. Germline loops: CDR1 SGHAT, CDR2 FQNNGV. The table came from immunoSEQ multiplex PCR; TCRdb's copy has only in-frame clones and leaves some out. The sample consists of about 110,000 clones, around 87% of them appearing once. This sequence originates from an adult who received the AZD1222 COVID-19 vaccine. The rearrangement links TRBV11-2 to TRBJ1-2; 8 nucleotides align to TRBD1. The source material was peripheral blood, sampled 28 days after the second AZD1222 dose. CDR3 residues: CASSSGGGYTF. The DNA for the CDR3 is TGTGCCAGCAGCTCAGGGGGCGGCTACACCTTC.